This note documents a single T cell receptor (beta chain) sequence. Its antigen specificity is not known. No qualities accompany the bases; no much larger clone lies one base away. Each collaborating institution followed its own protocols to collect whole blood in K2EDTA tubes. Collaborator samples were shipped for TCRbeta analysis as frozen whole blood, isolated PBMCs, or DNA extracted from either sample type. TCRbeta CDR3 regions were amplified from genomic DNA by means of the immunoSEQ Assay, a bias-controlled multiplex PCR. Under the source paper's analysis protocol: Nucleated cell counts per sample were estimated from amplification of reference gene primers within the assay. Sequence reads were collapsed and filtered to measure the absolute abundance of every unique TCRbeta CDR3 rearrangement. For each sample, productive Simpson clonality was calculated by taking the square root of Simpson's diversity index across productive rearrangements. What TCRdb holds here is the immuneACCESS table cut down to in-frame rearrangements. Part of the clones is not present; checked against another copy, under half of the missing clones reflect an unresolved V gene, and the others are unexplained. V and J calls and clone size are copied from that table; D and trimming were computed from the DNA. The sample has some 700,000 clones on record, 90% of them singletons. In total, the top ten clones hold under 0.3% of the sample.

The record originates from a study of blood T cell repertoires in COVID-19 (dated by TCRdb to about 2020). The study in broad terms: Collaborator samples came from the United States, Italy and Spain and covered acute and convalescent phases of COVID-19. The repertoires were made available in a free public database intended to serve as a resource for research on the immune response to SARS-CoV-2. The sample metadata nearly always contained a de-identified subject ID, COVID-19 status, age in years and sex. The prospective study material was composed of cDNA or gDNA derived from T cells, B-cell-depleted T cells, or PBMCs. Samples were obtained from the ongoing ImmuneRACE study (first 160 participants) and from approximately 1,200 subjects provided by 6 global collaborators. Subjects who had been exposed to COVID-19, were actively infected with it, or had recovered from it provided the deeply sampled blood TCRbeta repertoires that made up the dataset. Where available, HLA class I and class II types were taken from metadata supplied by the sample provider and were not determined by assay-based typing.

The germline V gene sets CDR1 to MNHEY and CDR2 to SVGAGI. The CDR3 spans 14 residues, from the cysteine through the phenylalanine. Only the CDR3 DNA is retained, 42 bases long and in frame from the first base. Deletion took 7 bases off V and 5 bases off J, with a span of 17 bases between the germline ends. What the work shows at the level of the full study, not this receptor alone: The amount of clinical and demographic metadata varied by source and participant and was provided uncurated.

The receptor comes from a woman between 18 and 30 years old with acute or convalescent COVID-19. The sequence is built from TRBV6-5 and TRBJ1-1; a weak D assignment points to TRBD1 (5 bases agree). The sequenced material came from peripheral blood. The CDR3 reads as follows: CASISGGSVTEAFF. The nucleotide sequence is TGTGCCAGCATTTCGGGGGGGTCCGTGACTGAAGCTTTCTTT.